This TCR beta chain was sequenced for a study of vaccination effects on CD4 cells after COVID-19. Whole-study findings and limits: The study had few convalescent patients and no early post-infection timepoints. There was only 1 of 255 vaccine-induced clones in healthy vaccinees that cross-reacted with common cold coronaviruses. Marked clonal contraction was seen late after vaccination (in both infection- and vaccine-induced clones).

Germline CDR1 LNHNV, CDR2 YYDKDF (reference sequence). V was clipped by 4 bases and J by 5 bases, with 17 bases between them. This CDR3 has 15 residues. Before any sequencing was done, the ViraFEST assay used viral peptide pools to expand antigen-specific CD4+ T cells. Following culture for roughly 10 days, CD4+ T cells were isolated. On days 3 and 7, fresh IL-2 medium replaced half the medium. Comment on this clone: Its specificity is unknown.

Repertoires were generated with immunoSEQ multiplex PCR, while TCRdb's copy carries only in-frame clones and drops some. The sample holds over 55,000 clones, roughly 76% seen once. This clonotype was sampled from a human donor who received a COVID-19 vaccine. The sample consisted of CD4+ T cells from PBMCs cultured with HCoV-229E spike peptides, taken before COVID-19 vaccination. This sequence joins TRBV15 and TRBJ2-5; D call uncertain. The CDR3 DNA reads as TGTGCCACCAGCAATTGGTCGGGCCAGGCGGAGACCCAGTACTTC. Translating gives CATSNWSGQAETQYF.